Presented here are 4 T cell receptor beta chains from one specimen sequenced in a study of T-cell memory formation after mild COVID-19. TCRdb reprocessed the 5' RACE reads via MiXCR and lists one record per CDR3 protein. The sample includes approximately 350,000 distinct CDR3 sequences, 25% to 30% seen only once; the top ten take approximately 13%. Sequenced input: PBMCs or a T cell subset sorted from them (not recorded which). Receptors were obtained from an adult woman who had mild COVID-19 (a few samples of this study predate the infection). Cell type and time point are not known.

This chain uses TRBV29-1 with TRBJ1-1, with TRBD1 as a possible D gene (6 bases). The CDR3 is 13 amino acids. CDR1 and CDR2 (germline): SQVTM, ANQGSEA. The V gene lost 7 bases and the J gene lost 3 bases, with 15 bases spanning the gap. This CDR3 is CSATGPEDTEAFF. CDR3 nucleotide sequence: TGCAGCGCGACAGGCCCTGAGGACACTGAAGCTTTCTTT. The full variable domain, in which reference TRBV29-1 and TRBJ1-1 provide the parts outside the CDR3, is SAVISQKPSRDICQRGTSLTIQCQVDSQVTMMFWYRQQPGQSLTLIATANQGSEATYESGFVIDKFPISRPNLTFSTLTVSNMSPEDSSIYLCSATGPEDTEAFFGQGTRLTVV.

This clonotype was observed a handful of times. The chain carries TRBV12-3 or TRBV12-4 and TRBJ1-4; D might be TRBD1 (6 bases). V was pared by 4 bases and J by 7 bases, with 13 bases between. The CDR3 extends over 14 amino acids. The DNA of the CDR3 is TGTGCCAGCAGTTGGACGGGAGGGGGTGAAAAACTGTTTTTT. Amino acids: CASSWTGGGEKLFF.

V is TRBV4-1 and J is TRBJ1-6; D is perhaps TRBD1 (6 bases). Germline CDR1 reads MGHRA; CDR2 reads YSYEKL. V lost 6 bases, J lost 7 bases, and 16 bases lay in between. The CDR3 sequence is 15 residues long. The CDR3 reads CASSPWGRENSPLHF. CDR3 DNA: TGCGCCAGCAGTCCTTGGGGGCGAGAGAATTCACCCCTCCACTTT.

In this sample, this clonotype turned up a few times. V gene TRBV29-1 combines with J gene TRBJ2-7; D might be TRBD1 (5 bases). The CDR3 is 11 residues long. V was pared by 4 bases and J by 5 bases, with 9 bases between. In germline, CDR1 is SQVTM, CDR2 ANQGSEA. The CDR3 protein is CSVVWGHEQYF. The CDR3, as DNA: TGCAGCGTTGTTTGGGGCCACGAGCAGTACTTC.